Listed here are 24 T cell receptor beta chains from one sample, sequenced in a study of blood T cell repertoires in COVID-19. Sequenced by immunoSEQ multiplex PCR; TCRdb stores in-frame clones only, minus some. This table holds approximately 67,000 clones, under 95% found once. The sequencing input was peripheral blood. These TCRs come from a woman aged 60-75 years with active COVID-19.

The CDR3 here is CASSPDTTGNYGYTF. In DNA, the CDR3 is TGTGCCAGCTCACCGGATACGACAGGAAACTATGGCTACACCTTC. This chain joins TRBV18 and TRBJ1-2; D is possibly TRBD1 (6 bases). Germline V gene data show CDR1 as KGHSH and CDR2 as LQKENI. CDR3 size: 15 residues. The germline V and J ends were trimmed by 3 bases and 2 bases, with 13 bases remaining between them.

The table lists this clone with a few counts. This chain uses TRBV15 with TRBJ2-7; D is ambiguous. Deletions cut 4 bases from V and 2 bases from J, with 6 bases between. Germline CDR1 is LNHNV and CDR2 is YYDKDF (reference sequence). This CDR3 has 12 residues. CDR3 nucleotides: TGTGCCACCAGCAACACCGCCTACGAGCAGTACTTC. Protein: CATSNTAYEQYF.

The rearrangement joins TRBV10-2 to TRBJ2-7, with D maybe TRBD1 (6 bases). Trimming stripped 8 bases from V and 0 bases from J, with 8 bases between. Germline loops: CDR1 WSHSY, CDR2 SAAADI. The length of the CDR3 is 12 residues. CDR3 sequence reads: CASVDSSYEQYF. CDR3 DNA sequence: TGCGCCAGCGTGGACAGCTCCTACGAGCAGTACTTC.

This rearrangement joins TRBV28 to TRBJ1-5, with 9 bases fitting TRBD1. Germline V CDR1 and CDR2: MDHEN, SYDVKM. The CDR3 consists of 16 residues. V gave up 6 bases and J gave up 6 bases; unmatched junction bases: 12. The CDR3 bases are TGTGCCAGCAGCTTACGCGGGACAGGGAAGGCTCAGCCCCAGCATTTT. Translating it yields CASSLRGTGKAQPQHF.

This chain uses TRBV30 with TRBJ2-7, with a tentative D call TRBD2 (5 bases). The length of the CDR3 is 12 residues. The V and J ends lost 8 bases and 4 bases respectively, with 15 bases between them. CDR1 GTSNPN and CDR2 SVGIG come from the germline V gene (reference sequence). CDR3 DNA: TGTGCCCGAGGCGTGGGAGCGTACGAGCAGTACTTC. This gives the protein CARGVGAYEQYF. The full variable domain, in which reference TRBV30 and TRBJ2-7 provide the parts outside the CDR3, is SQTIHQWPATLVQPVGSPLSLECTVEGTSNPNLYWYRQAAGRGLQLLFYSVGIGQISSEVPQNLSASRPQDRQFILSSKKLLLSDSGFYLCARGVGAYEQYFGPGTRLTVT.

This clone was counted a single time. The junction shows a germline mismatch at one end, possibly a read error. The V and J genes are TRBV7-7 and TRBJ2-1; the match to TRBD2 covers 14 bases. There are 15 residues in the CDR3. Germline CDR1 is SSHAT and CDR2 is FNYEAQ (reference sequence). In DNA, the CDR3 is TGTGCTAGCAGCATCGGGGGACTAGCGGGAGACGAGCAGTTCTTC. Amino acid sequence: CASSIGGLAGDEQFF.

The V and J genes are TRBV5-5 and TRBJ2-7; TRBD1 matches at 10 bases. V trimming: 4 bases; J trimming: 6 bases; junction bases outside the gene matches: 7. The CDR3 is 14 residues long. In germline, CDR1 is SGHKS, CDR2 YYEKEE (reference sequence). CDR3 nucleotides: TGTGCCAGCAGCCACTTGGACAGGGGGGGCGAGCAGTACTTC. The encoded protein is CASSHLDRGGEQYF.

The CDR3 bases are TGCGCCAGCAGCTTCCAGGGGGCGGCTGAAAAACTGTTTTTT. The encoded protein is CASSFQGAAEKLFF. This rearrangement joins TRBV5-1 to TRBJ1-4, with TRBD1 identical over 8 bases. This CDR3 is 14 amino acids long. V was clipped by 2 bases and J by 7 bases; unmatched bases: 4. Germline assignment: CDR1 SGHRS and CDR2 YFSETQ.

Notes on this clone: One junction end disagrees with the germline gene, perhaps due to a read error. The V call is TRBV7-7, the J call TRBJ1-3, with D unresolved. Germline CDR1 reads SSHAT; CDR2 reads FNYEAQ (reference sequence). This CDR3 spans 15 amino acids. The CDR3 DNA is TGTGCTAGCAGCTTAGGTGGGAGGTTCGAAAACACCATATATTTT. The encoded protein is CASSLGGRFENTIYF.

The chain has TRBV5-8 and TRBJ2-3; 8 nucleotides line up with TRBD1. CDR3 length: 15 residues. V shed 4 bases, J shed 3 bases, and the junction held 7 bases outside the gene matches. Looked up from germline, CDR1 is SGHTS and CDR2 is YDEGEE. Here the CDR3 reads CASSLRGLGTDTQYF. CDR3 nucleotides: TGTGCCAGCAGCCTCAGGGGGCTCGGTACAGATACGCAGTATTTT.

The chain employs TRBV2 and TRBJ2-2; D may be TRBD1 (6 bases). V was clipped by 8 bases and J by 0 bases, with 7 bases between them. The CDR3 covers 13 residues. Per germline, CDR1 SNHLY and CDR2 FYNNEI. CDR3 sequence reads: CASAGANTGELFF. The DNA of the CDR3 is TGTGCCAGCGCAGGGGCGAACACCGGGGAGCTGTTTTTT.

This clone has only a few counts. V usage is TRBV5-1 and J usage is TRBJ2-4; 7 bases align to TRBD1. Germline V lookup: CDR1 SGHRS, CDR2 YFSETQ. After removal of 0 bases from V and 6 bases from J, the junction contained 6 bases not matched to a gene. The CDR3 is 15 residues long. CDR3 DNA: TGCGCCAGCAGCTTGGACGGGACAGATATAAACATTCAGTACTTC. Residues: CASSLDGTDINIQYF.

The chain combines TRBV15 with TRBJ2-3; TRBD2 aligns across 10 bases. The germline CDR1 and CDR2 sequences are LNHNV and YYDKDF (reference sequence). The trim removed 0 bases at V and 2 bases at J, leaving 5 bases unmatched. This CDR3 is built from 17 residues. The CDR3 loop reads CATSREKLAGHTDTQYF. The CDR3 nucleotides read TGTGCCACCAGCAGAGAAAAACTAGCGGGACACACAGATACGCAGTATTTT. Supplemented by reference TRBV15 and TRBJ2-3, the full variable domain reads DAMVIQNPRYQVTQFGKPVTLSCSQTLNHNVMYWYQQKSSQAPKLLFHYYDKDFNNEADTPDNFQSRRPNTSFCFLDIRSPGLGDTAMYLCATSREKLAGHTDTQYFGPGTRLTVL.

The chain recombines TRBV7-6 with TRBJ2-5, with D maybe TRBD1 (6 bases). CDR1 is SGHVS, CDR2 FNYEAQ, per germline. The CDR3 is 15 residues long. Trimming left V 3 bases short and J 2 bases short, with 13 bases between. The CDR3 region is CASSFRYRVQETQYF. DNA for the CDR3: TGTGCCAGCAGCTTCCGTTACAGGGTACAAGAGACCCAGTACTTC.

The chain couples TRBV7-9 to TRBJ1-1; 7 nucleotides agree with TRBD1. V lost 1 base and J lost 9; bases outside the gene matches: 8. CDR1 SEHNR and CDR2 FQNEAQ come from the germline V gene (reference sequence). The CDR3 contains 14 residues. The CDR3 DNA reads as TGTGCCAGCAGCTTAGAAGGGACAGCGTCCCAAGCTTTCTTT. This encodes CASSLEGTASQAFF.

V and J are TRBV5-1 and TRBJ2-5; tentative D call: TRBD2 (5 bases). The CDR3 sequence is 14 residues long. Germline assignment: CDR1 SGHRS and CDR2 YFSETQ. Trimming cost V 0 bases and J 1 base, with 7 bases left between them. CDR3: CASSLGSGQETQYF. The CDR3 nucleotides are TGCGCCAGCAGCTTGGGGAGCGGCCAAGAGACCCAGTACTTC.

The chain employs TRBV28 and TRBJ2-7; possibly TRBD2 for D (5 bases). The V gene's germline CDR1 is MDHEN and CDR2 SYDVKM. Trimming took off 6 bases at V and 0 bases at J, with 15 bases between the two ends. This CDR3 comprises 15 residues. The chain's CDR3 is CASSLSGLSSYEQYF. The CDR3 DNA reads as TGTGCCAGCAGCCTAAGCGGTCTAAGCTCCTACGAGCAGTACTTC.

The chain carries TRBV5-1 and TRBJ1-4; D possibly corresponds to TRBD1 (6 bases). The CDR3 consists of 13 residues. The V end was cut by 4 bases, the J end by 7 bases, with 11 bases between. Per the germline V gene, CDR1 is SGHRS and CDR2 is YFSETQ. CDR3 DNA: TGCGCCAGCAGCCCCGGGACAAGTGAAAAACTGTTTTTT. Its protein is CASSPGTSEKLFF.

In this sample, this clone turned up a few times. The chain has TRBV10-1 and TRBJ2-7, with 12 positions matching TRBD2. CDR3 length: 15 residues. Germline values: CDR1 WNHNN, CDR2 SYGVQD (reference sequence). Losses at the gene ends were 6 bases for V and 1 base for J; bases not matched to a gene: 4. The CDR3 sequence: CASSPTSGRSYEQYF. CDR3 coding DNA: TGCGCCAGCAGCCCTACTAGCGGGAGGTCCTACGAGCAGTACTTC.

This clone was observed once. The rearrangement uses TRBV6-1 and TRBJ1-5; D is possibly TRBD1 (6 bases). The CDR3 loop spans 13 amino acids. Trimming removed 1 base from V and 15 bases from J, with 16 bases in between. CDR1 and CDR2 from the germline V gene are MNHNS and SASEGT. CDR3 region: CASSEGGWDISHF. The CDR3 coding sequence is TGTGCCAGCAGTGAAGGGGGATGGGACATTTCGCATTTT.

The chain is built from TRBV9 and TRBJ2-3, with 7 bases aligning to TRBD2. Looked up from germline, CDR1 is SGDLS and CDR2 is YYNGEE. This CDR3 has 15 residues. J gave up 6 bases and V 0 bases, and 7 bases lay outside the gene matches. Here the CDR3 DNA reads TGTGCCAGCAGCGTAGGTTACGGGAGGCCCGATACGCAGTATTTT. Its protein product is CASSVGYGRPDTQYF.

This chain links TRBV25-1 with TRBJ1-1; TRBD1 matches at 8 bases. J gave up 6 bases and V 1 base, and 10 bases lay outside the gene matches. The CDR3 loop spans 16 amino acids. Germline values: CDR1 MGHDK, CDR2 SYGVNS. This CDR3 reads CASSEWHRGASAEAFF. In DNA form, the CDR3 reads TGTGCCAGCAGTGAATGGCACAGGGGGGCGTCAGCTGAAGCTTTCTTT.

V is TRBV30 and J is TRBJ1-1; no reliable D call. Germline CDR1 reads GTSNPN; CDR2 reads SVGIG (reference sequence). This CDR3 contains 14 residues. The V gene lost 1 base and the J gene lost 4 bases, with 13 bases spanning the gap. The CDR3 sequence is CAWSGEFVLTEAFF. DNA of the CDR3: TGTGCCTGGAGTGGAGAATTTGTGCTCACTGAAGCTTTCTTT.

The V gene is TRBV2, the J gene TRBJ2-3; maybe TRBD2 (6 bases). This CDR3 comprises 16 residues. The V gene lost 1 base and the J gene lost 6 bases, with 17 bases spanning the gap. Germline lookup yields CDR1 SNHLY and CDR2 FYNNEI. The CDR3 DNA reads as TGTGCCAGCAGTGAAGATAGGGCGGGGCTTCGGGATACGCAGTATTTT. Its translation: CASSEDRAGLRDTQYF.